These 2 T cell receptor beta chains share one sample of origin, sequenced in a study of blood T cells in healthy people across ages. Then a second PCR, running roughly 7 to 11 cycles, was carried out with a sample-barcoded 5' primer and a J-beta primer mix. TCRdb re-derived calls from the 5' RACE reads in MiXCR, one entry per CDR3 protein. Found here are approximately 800,000 distinct CDR3 sequences, roughly 25% of them singletons; the top ten hold less than 3.5%. This same sample was also part of a study on T cells of mothers and their children.

Source material: blood. The receptors come from a boy aged 10-17 years in good health.

The chain employs TRBV6-1 and TRBJ2-3; 8 nucleotides match TRBD2. Germline V lookup: CDR1 MNHNS, CDR2 SASEGT. The junction had 15 bases not matched to a gene; V was cut back by 5 bases and J by 8 bases. The CDR3 is 16 amino acids. In DNA, the CDR3 is TGTGCCAGCAGTTCTAACGGGGGGGGCGAGGAGGGTACGCAGTATTTT. Residues: CASSSNGGGEEGTQYF.

The chain is built from TRBV10-1 and TRBJ1-1; D call uncertain. Germline V gives CDR1 WNHNN, CDR2 SYGVQD (reference sequence). This CDR3 spans 13 amino acids. Between the trimmed V and J ends, which lost 3 bases and 0 bases, there was a span of 5 bases. The CDR3, as DNA: TGCGCCAGCAGTGATCGCATGAACACTGAAGCTTTCTTT. Protein: CASSDRMNTEAFF.